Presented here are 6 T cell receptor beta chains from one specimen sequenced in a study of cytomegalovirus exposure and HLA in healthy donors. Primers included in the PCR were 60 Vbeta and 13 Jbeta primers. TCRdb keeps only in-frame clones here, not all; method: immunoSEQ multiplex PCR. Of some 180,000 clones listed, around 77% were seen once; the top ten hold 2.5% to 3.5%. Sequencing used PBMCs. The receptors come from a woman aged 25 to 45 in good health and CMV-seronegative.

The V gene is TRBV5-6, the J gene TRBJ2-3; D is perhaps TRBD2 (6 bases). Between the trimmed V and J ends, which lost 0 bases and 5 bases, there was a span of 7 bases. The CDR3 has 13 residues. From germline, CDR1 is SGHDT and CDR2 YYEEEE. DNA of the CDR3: TGTGCCAGCAGCTTGGGGGGGGAAGATACGCAGTATTTT. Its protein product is CASSLGGEDTQYF.

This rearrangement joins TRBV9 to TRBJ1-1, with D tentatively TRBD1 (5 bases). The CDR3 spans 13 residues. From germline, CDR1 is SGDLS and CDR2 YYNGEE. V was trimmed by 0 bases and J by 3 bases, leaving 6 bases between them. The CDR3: CASSVGTHTEAFF. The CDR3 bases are TGTGCCAGCAGCGTAGGGACACACACTGAAGCTTTCTTT.

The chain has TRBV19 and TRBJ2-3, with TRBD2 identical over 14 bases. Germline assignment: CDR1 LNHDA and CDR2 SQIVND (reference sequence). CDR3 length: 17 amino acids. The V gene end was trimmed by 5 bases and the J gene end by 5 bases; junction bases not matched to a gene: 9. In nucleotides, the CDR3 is TGTGCCAGTAGTCCCGGACTAGCGGGGGGCCGCGGAGATACGCAGTATTTT. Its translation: CASSPGLAGGRGDTQYF.

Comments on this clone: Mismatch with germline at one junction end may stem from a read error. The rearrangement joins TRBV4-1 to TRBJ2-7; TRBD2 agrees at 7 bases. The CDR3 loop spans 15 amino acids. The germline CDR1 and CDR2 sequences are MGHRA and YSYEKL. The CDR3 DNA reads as TGCGCCAGCAGCCACAATGAGCGGGATTTGGACGAGCAGTGCTTC. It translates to CASSHNERDLDEQCF.

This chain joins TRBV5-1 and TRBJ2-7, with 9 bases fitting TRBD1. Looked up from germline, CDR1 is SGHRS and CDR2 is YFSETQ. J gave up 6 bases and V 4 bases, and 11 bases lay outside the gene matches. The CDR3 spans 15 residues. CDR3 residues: CASSDIRTGAREQYF. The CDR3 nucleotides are TGCGCCAGCAGCGATATTAGGACAGGGGCCCGCGAGCAGTACTTC.

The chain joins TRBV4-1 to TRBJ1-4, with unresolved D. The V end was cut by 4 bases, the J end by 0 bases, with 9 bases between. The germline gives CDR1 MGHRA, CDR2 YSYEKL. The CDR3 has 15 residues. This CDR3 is CASSLSRSTNEKLFF. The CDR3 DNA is TGCGCCAGCAGCCTTTCGCGATCAACTAATGAAAAACTGTTTTTT.